This T cell receptor beta chain was sequenced during a study of blood T cells in healthy people across ages. Worth noting for this clonotype: The antigen is not known.

Through a sample-barcoded 5' primer and a J-beta primer mix, a second PCR was run for roughly 6 to 12 cycles. A tag from a template-switch adaptor with 12 random nucleotides marked each cDNA molecule. TCRdb processed the 5' RACE reads anew with MiXCR; each CDR3 protein has one entry. In the table there are 1.4 million or so distinct CDR3 sequences, less than 45% of which are singletons. Study-level results: Per million T cells, TCR beta diversity dropped roughly linearly as age increased.

The source material was blood. This sequence was found in a woman younger than 30 in good health.

The CDR3 DNA is TGCGCCAGCAGCCAAGATGTCTGGGCCCCCGATGAGCAGTTCTTC. Its translation is CASSQDVWAPDEQFF. V gene TRBV4-1 combines with J gene TRBJ2-1, with D unresolved. There are 15 residues in the CDR3. Germline assignment: CDR1 MGHRA and CDR2 YSYEKL. V lost 0 bases and J 8 bases, leaving 14 bases between the germline ends.